This is a list of T cell receptor beta chains from one sample in a study of cytomegalovirus exposure and HLA in healthy donors. Only in-frame clones appear in the TCRdb table, and some are missing; sequencing was by immunoSEQ multiplex PCR. The top ten clones hold 3.5% to 4% of a sample with tens of thousands of clones, 80% to 90% of them seen once. Sequencing was done on a sample of PBMCs. Source of these receptors: a woman aged 18-29 years in good health and CMV-seropositive. Each CDR3 is given with its conserved first and last residue. A D gene is named only where the DNA matches it firmly. Size is stated for part of the rows, as once, few or many counts, or as a class when the clone is expanded.

D gene,J gene,clone size,V gene,CDR3 protein,CDR3 DNA
TRBD1,TRBJ2-1,.,TRBV19,CASPPGRDRGHEQFF,TGTGCCAGTCCCCCCGGCCGGGACAGGGGACATGAGCAGTTCTTC
.,TRBJ2-2,.,TRBV13,CASSFIYRGSNTGELFF,TGTGCCAGCAGCTTTATTTATCGAGGGTCGAACACCGGGGAGCTGTTTTTT
.,TRBJ2-1,.,TRBV2,CASLGTRPLNYNEQFF,TGTGCCAGCTTGGGCACACGTCCATTGAATTACAATGAGCAGTTCTTC
TRBD1,TRBJ2-6,.,TRBV4-1,CASSQDFATGTGGAGANVLTF,TGCGCCAGCAGCCAAGATTTCGCCACCGGGACAGGGGGCGCTGGGGCCAACGTCCTGACTTTC
TRBD1,TRBJ1-4,.,TRBV7-2,CASSLRGGAYEKLFF,TGTGCCAGCAGCCTAAGAGGGGGCGCATACGAAAAACTGTTTTTT
TRBD2,TRBJ2-7,.,TRBV4-1,CASSPVAGASYEQYF,TGCGCCAGCAGCCCGGTAGCGGGGGCCTCCTACGAGCAGTACTTC
.,TRBJ1-4,.,TRBV6-6,CASRGGTTPTNEKLFF,TGTGCCAGCAGGGGGGGAACAACCCCAACTAATGAAAAACTGTTTTTT
.,TRBJ1-1,.,TRBV7-9,CASSLGGEAFF,TGTGCCAGCAGCTTAGGGGGCGAGGCTTTCTTT
TRBD1,TRBJ2-7,.,TRBV2,CASSGSRDRVLQEQYF,TGTGCCAGCAGCGGAAGCCGGGACAGAGTCCTCCAGGAGCAGTACTTC
TRBD2,TRBJ2-1,.,TRBV9,CASSASGGETSYNEQFF,TGTGCCAGCAGCGCTAGCGGGGGGGAAACATCCTACAATGAGCAGTTCTTC
TRBD1,TRBJ2-2,.,TRBV13,CASSLRQGDTGELFF,TGTGCCAGCAGCTTACGACAGGGAGATACCGGGGAGCTGTTTTTT
TRBD2,TRBJ2-2,.,TRBV4-1,CASSPKLAGVVGELFF,TGCGCCAGCAGCCCAAAACTAGCGGGAGTGGTCGGGGAGCTGTTTTTT
TRBD2,TRBJ2-5,.,TRBV7-6,CASSLSSGGRVGETQYF,TGTGCCAGCAGCCTCAGCTCGGGGGGGCGCGTAGGAGAGACCCAGTACTTC
.,TRBJ2-3,once,TRBV27,CASSLLNWGQGTDTQYF,TGTGCCAGCAGTTTACTTAATTGGGGGCAGGGCACAGATACGCAGTATTTT
.,TRBJ1-2,.,TRBV18,CASSPEWRGYGYTF,TGTGCCAGCTCACCAGAATGGCGGGGCTATGGCTACACCTTC
.,TRBJ2-3,.,TRBV7-9,CASSLRGTGVVADTQYF,TGTGCCAGCAGCTTAAGGGGAACGGGAGTGGTGGCAGATACGCAGTATTTT
.,TRBJ2-1,.,TRBV4-1,CASSVRQIPEDNEQFF,TGCGCCAGCAGCGTCAGACAGATCCCAGAAGATAATGAGCAGTTCTTC
.,TRBJ1-6,few,TRBV2,CASSEGQTNSPLHF,TGTGCCAGCAGTGAGGGGCAGACGAATTCACCCCTCCACTTT
TRBD1,TRBJ2-7,.,TRBV28,CASSFDRVDEQYF,TGTGCCAGCAGTTTTGACAGGGTCGACGAGCAGTACTTC
.,TRBJ1-2,.,TRBV5-4,CASSPDTYVSYGYTF,TGTGCCAGCAGCCCGGACACCTATGTGAGCTATGGCTACACCTTC
.,TRBJ1-2,.,TRBV9,CASSVGSSREVGYTF,TGTGCCAGCAGCGTAGGTTCTTCCAGGGAAGTTGGCTACACCTTC
.,TRBJ1-4,.,TRBV30,CAWSVGEKLFF,TGTGCCTGGAGTGTTGGCGAAAAACTGTTTTTT
TRBD1,TRBJ2-7,.,TRBV19,CASSDRGLSYEQYF,TGTGCCAGTAGTGACAGGGGCCTCTCCTACGAGCAGTACTTC
TRBD1,TRBJ2-5,.,TRBV27,CASSTGQYQETQYF,TGTGCCAGCTCGACGGGACAGTACCAAGAGACCCAGTACTTC
.,TRBJ2-3,once,TRBV11-3,CASSSGADTQYF,TGTGCCAGCAGTTCAGGGGCAGATACGCAGTATTTT
.,TRBJ1-4,.,TRBV30,CAWSRQNEKLFF,TGTGCCTGGAGCAGACAAAATGAAAAACTGTTTTTT
TRBD1,TRBJ1-5,.,TRBV6-6,CASSPGQDSNQPQHF,TGTGCCAGCAGCCCGGGACAGGATAGCAATCAGCCCCAGCATTTT
TRBD2,TRBJ2-1,.,TRBV27,CASSRAPSGGLNEQFF,TGTGCCAGCAGTCGCGCCCCTAGCGGGGGACTCAATGAGCAGTTCTTC
TRBD1,TRBJ1-5,.,TRBV2,CASSGQGKGQPQHF,TGTGCCAGCAGCGGACAGGGCAAGGGCCAGCCCCAGCATTTT
TRBD2,TRBJ2-1,.,TRBV6-1,CASSEFSGAYNEQFF,TGTGCCAGCAGTGAATTTAGCGGGGCCTACAATGAGCAGTTCTTC
TRBD1,TRBJ1-2,.,TRBV19,CATTDRVAYGYTF,TGTGCCACAACCGACAGGGTCGCCTATGGCTACACCTTC
.,TRBJ1-4,.,TRBV2,CASSPRVLNEKLFF,TGTGCCAGCAGTCCCCGGGTTTTGAATGAAAAACTGTTTTTT
TRBD2,TRBJ2-3,.,TRBV30,CAWSAPGTRREDTQYF,TGTGCCTGGAGTGCCCCCGGGACTAGGAGAGAGGATACGCAGTATTTT
.,TRBJ2-1,.,TRBV5-4,CASTPDSYNEQFF,TGTGCCAGCACCCCCGACAGTTACAATGAGCAGTTCTTC
.,TRBJ1-2,.,TRBV28,CASNQGSGVNGYTF,TGTGCCAGCAACCAGGGTTCAGGAGTAAATGGCTACACCTTC
.,TRBJ1-2,.,TRBV19,CASTGPSRYGYTF,TGTGCCAGTACTGGCCCTTCCCGCTATGGCTACACCTTC
TRBD1,TRBJ1-1,.,TRBV18,CASSPRSGGSTEAFF,TGTGCCAGCTCACCAAGGTCAGGGGGGAGCACTGAAGCTTTCTTT
TRBD1,TRBJ1-6,.,TRBV27,CASRLSDRVNSPLHF,TGTGCCAGCAGATTATCGGACAGGGTGAATTCACCCCTCCACTTT
.,TRBJ2-2,.,TRBV4-1,CASSQARDRIQNTGELFF,TGCGCCAGCAGCCAAGCGAGAGACAGAATACAGAACACCGGGGAGCTGTTTTTT
TRBD2,TRBJ2-1,.,TRBV9,CASSVASGDGFEDNEQFF,TGTGCCAGCAGCGTTGCTAGCGGGGACGGTTTTGAAGACAATGAGCAGTTCTTC
.,TRBJ1-2,.,TRBV7-2,CASSPGTLNYGYTF,TGTGCCAGCAGCCCCGGGACTCTAAACTATGGCTACACCTTC
.,TRBJ2-5,.,TRBV2,CASSESGRAETQYF,TGTGCCAGCAGTGAATCTGGCAGGGCAGAGACCCAGTACTTC
TRBD1,TRBJ2-1,.,TRBV5-1,CASSLTMTGSDNEQFF,TGCGCCAGCAGCTTGACTATGACAGGGTCCGACAATGAGCAGTTCTTC
.,TRBJ1-6,few,TRBV4-1,CASSFGGLEALHF,TGCGCCAGCAGCTTCGGAGGGCTTGAGGCCCTCCACTTT
.,TRBJ2-5,.,TRBV10-3,CAIRSGALTKAQETQYF,TGTGCCATCAGGTCAGGGGCTCTAACAAAGGCCCAAGAGACCCAGTACTTC
.,TRBJ2-2,.,TRBV28,CASSFQSPDTGELFF,TGTGCCAGCAGTTTTCAAAGCCCCGACACCGGGGAGCTGTTTTTT
TRBD2,TRBJ2-1,.,TRBV19,CASSIASGRMIDYNEQFF,TGTGCCAGTAGTATAGCCAGCGGGAGGATGATCGACTACAATGAGCAGTTCTTC
.,TRBJ2-7,.,TRBV29-1,CSAGGMGSIYEQYF,TGCAGCGCTGGGGGGATGGGGAGTATCTACGAGCAGTACTTC
TRBD2,TRBJ2-1,.,TRBV27,CASSFLGLAGYNEQFF,TGTGCCAGCAGCTTTCTCGGACTAGCGGGATACAATGAGCAGTTCTTC
TRBD2,TRBJ2-5,.,TRBV7-2,CASSLLTGGRETQYF,TGTGCCAGCAGCTTACTGACGGGGGGTAGGGAGACCCAGTACTTC
.,TRBJ2-1,.,TRBV5-6,CASSLFDSLPYNEQFF,TGTGCCAGCAGCTTATTTGACTCACTCCCATACAATGAGCAGTTCTTC
.,TRBJ1-5,.,TRBV4-3,CASSQDNARSNQPQHF,TGCGCCAGCAGCCAAGATAACGCCAGATCAAATCAGCCCCAGCATTTT
TRBD1,TRBJ2-7,.,TRBV6-5,CASTETGSFYEQYF,TGTGCCAGCACTGAGACAGGGAGCTTCTACGAGCAGTACTTC